The 23 T cell receptor beta chains given below trace back to one sample, sequenced in a study of cytomegalovirus exposure and HLA in healthy donors. The primer mix had 60 Vbeta and 13 Jbeta primers. Profiling relied on immunoSEQ multiplex PCR, and the TCRdb table lists in-frame clones only, not all of them. The data show approximately 100,000 clones, roughly three quarters seen once. Material for sequencing was PBMCs. All receptors derive from a woman between 40 and 55 years old in good health and CMV-seronegative.

This chain uses TRBV18 with TRBJ1-2; 9 bases match TRBD1. V gave up 4 bases and J gave up 9 bases; unmatched junction bases: 12. CDR3 length: 15 amino acids. Germline CDR1 is KGHSH and CDR2 is LQKENI. The CDR3 here is CASSRLQGARKSYTF. The CDR3 DNA sequence: TGTGCCAGCTCACGGTTACAGGGGGCCCGAAAGAGCTACACCTTC.

This clone was seen just once. The chain uses TRBV6-6 and TRBJ2-1; D is perhaps TRBD1 (7 bases). The CDR3 contains 15 residues. Trimming left V 5 bases short and J 15 bases short, with 26 bases between. Germline-derived CDR1 and CDR2 are MNHNY and SVGAGI (reference sequence). CDR3 loop: CASSEEGQRRWVRFF. DNA of the CDR3: TGTGCCAGCAGTGAGGAGGGACAGAGGCGATGGGTTCGGTTCTTC.

CDR3 sequence: CASSSPGEGEGETQYF. In nucleotides, the CDR3 is TGTGCCAGCAGCTCCCCGGGGGAGGGAGAGGGAGAGACCCAGTACTTC. The rearrangement joins TRBV4-2 to TRBJ2-5; 7 nucleotides match TRBD2. The germline V gene has CDR1 LGHNA and CDR2 YNFKEQ. The CDR3 sequence is 16 residues long. V lost 5 bases to trimming and J lost 4 bases; unmatched junction nucleotides: 13.

The chain uses TRBV19 and TRBJ2-1, with 9 bases fitting TRBD2. This CDR3 comprises 14 residues. CDR1 is LNHDA and CDR2 is SQIVND in the germline V gene (reference sequence). After removal of 7 bases from V and 4 bases from J, the junction contained 5 bases not matched to a gene. CDR3 residues: CASKASGKYNEQFF. DNA for the CDR3: TGTGCCAGTAAGGCTAGCGGGAAATACAATGAGCAGTTCTTC.

This clone was seen more than once but under ten times. The chain uses TRBV29-1 and TRBJ2-5, with D possibly matching TRBD2 (5 bases). Looked up from germline, CDR1 is SQVTM and CDR2 is ANQGSEA. The length of the CDR3 is 15 residues. Deletions cut 3 bases from V and 1 base from J, with 15 bases between. CDR3 DNA: TGCAGCGTTGATGAAAGGGAGTCAGTCCAAGAGACCCAGTACTTC. Its protein product is CSVDERESVQETQYF.

This clone was detected only a few times. The rearrangement uses TRBV7-2 and TRBJ2-7; TRBD2 matches 11 bases. The CDR3 runs 14 residues. CDR1 and CDR2 from the germline V gene are SGHTA and FQGNSA. Losses at the gene ends were 5 bases for V and 7 bases for J; bases not matched to a gene: 7. Written as DNA, the CDR3 is TGTGCCAGCAGCCCGACTAGCGGGACACGGGAGCAGTACTTC. This translates into CASSPTSGTREQYF. Together with reference TRBV7-2 and TRBJ2-7, the CDR3 gives the full variable domain: GAGVSQSPSNKVTEKGKDVELRCDPISGHTALYWYRQSLGQGLEFLIYFQGNSAPDKSGLPSDRFSAERTGGSVSTLTIQRTQQEDSAVYLCASSPTSGTREQYFGPGTRLTVT.

The CDR3 sequence: CASSRRGETQYF. CDR3 sequence (DNA): TGTGCCAGCTCAAGAAGAGGGGAGACCCAGTACTTC. The chain carries TRBV18 and TRBJ2-5; possible D gene TRBD2, 5 bases. This CDR3 region has 12 residues. Trimming shortened V by 5 bases and J by 5 bases, and 9 bases separated the two germline ends. The germline V gene encodes CDR1 KGHSH and CDR2 LQKENI.

The genes are TRBV27 and TRBJ1-4; D is possibly TRBD1 (6 bases). The germline V gene has CDR1 MNHEY and CDR2 SMNVEV (reference sequence). V was cut by 1 base and J by 0 bases, with 15 bases left in between. This CDR3 is 18 amino acids long. The CDR3 nucleotides read TGTGCCAGCAGTTTATACGGACAGCGCACTGCAACTAATGAAAAACTGTTTTTT. This encodes CASSLYGQRTATNEKLFF.

This clone has a handful of counts. The chain employs TRBV10-3 and TRBJ2-5, with TRBD1 as a possible D gene (5 bases). The CDR3 has 14 residues. Trimming took 0 bases from V and 5 from J, leaving 10 bases between them. CDR1 and CDR2 from the germline V gene are ENHRY and SYGVKD. This chain's CDR3 is CAISESNRKETQYF. In DNA form, the CDR3 reads TGTGCCATCAGTGAGTCCAACAGGAAGGAGACCCAGTACTTC.

A note on this clone: The junction and the germline gene differ at one end; a read error may be behind it. The chain couples TRBV7-9 to TRBJ2-4; 9 bases match TRBD2. This CDR3 is 17 amino acids long. Germline CDR1 is SEHNR and CDR2 is FQNEAQ (reference sequence). CDR3 in DNA: TGTTCCAGCAGCCTAGCGGTAGCGGGAGTATGGGATAACATTCAGTACTTC. Amino acids: CSSSLAVAGVWDNIQYF.

V is TRBV4-3 and J is TRBJ1-1; maybe TRBD1 (6 bases). V was cut by 6 bases and J by 10 bases, with 21 bases left in between. The CDR3 sequence is 14 residues long. Germline V gives CDR1 LGHNA, CDR2 YSLEER. The CDR3 DNA reads TGCGCCAGCAGTCCGGACAGCCGGGTTTCGGGAGCTTTCTTT. Its protein is CASSPDSRVSGAFF.

The sample holds one count of this clone. The rearrangement uses TRBV19 and TRBJ2-7; a possible D gene is TRBD1 (6 bases). Germline V gene lookup returns CDR1 LNHDA and CDR2 SQIVND (reference sequence). Trimming took off 3 bases at V and 0 bases at J, with 18 bases between the two ends. This CDR3 region has 17 residues. The CDR3 bases are TGTGCCAGTAGTATTGGTCCCCCACAGGGTGGCTCCTACGAGCAGTACTTC. The encoded protein is CASSIGPPQGGSYEQYF.

Only one count was recorded for this clone. At one end the junction does not follow the germline gene, possibly because of a read error. The rearrangement uses TRBV7-7 and TRBJ2-1; D is possibly TRBD2 (5 bases). Germline values: CDR1 SSHAT, CDR2 FNYEAQ (reference sequence). The CDR3 length is 14 residues. The CDR3: CASSVSGRGNEQFF. The DNA of the CDR3 is TGTGCTAGCAGCGTAAGTGGGAGAGGAAATGAGCAGTTCTTC.

The J gene is TRBJ2-7, the V gene TRBV27; D not certain. In germline, CDR1 is MNHEY, CDR2 SMNVEV (reference sequence). CDR3 length: 14 residues. Trimming stripped 2 bases from V and 1 base from J, with 9 bases between. The CDR3 region is CASSLVVESYEQYF. The CDR3, as DNA: TGTGCCAGCAGTTTAGTAGTCGAGTCCTACGAGCAGTACTTC.

The V call is TRBV18, the J call TRBJ2-7, with TRBD1 matching over 9 bases. The V gene's germline CDR1 is KGHSH and CDR2 LQKENI. The CDR3 covers 16 residues. The ends lost 1 base at V and 7 bases at J; junction bases unmatched: 11. The DNA of the CDR3 is TGTGCCAGCTCACCACGAGGGACAGGGTCGGCGGAAGAGCAGTACTTC. As protein: CASSPRGTGSAEEQYF.

V is TRBV10-3 and J is TRBJ2-2; D perhaps matches TRBD1 (5 bases). CDR1 is ENHRY and CDR2 is SYGVKD in the germline V gene. CDR3 length: 11 amino acids. Trimming removed 10 bases from V and 10 bases from J, with 13 bases in between. This CDR3 reads CANGVGQELFF. The CDR3 coding sequence is TGTGCCAATGGCGTGGGGCAGGAGCTGTTTTTT.

V usage is TRBV5-1 and J usage is TRBJ2-3; 7 nucleotides agree with TRBD2. CDR1 and CDR2 (germline): SGHRS, YFSETQ. With V trimmed by 1 base and J by 5 bases, 4 bases remained unmatched. The CDR3 runs 14 residues. The CDR3 spells CASSLKGGRDTQYF. The CDR3 coding sequence is TGCGCCAGCAGCTTGAAGGGAGGGAGAGATACGCAGTATTTT.

The chain has TRBV4-3 and TRBJ1-2; unclear D gene. This CDR3 is built from 13 residues. V was trimmed by 1 base and J by 7 bases, leaving 10 bases between them. Looked up from germline, CDR1 is LGHNA and CDR2 is YSLEER. The CDR3 coding sequence is TGCGCCAGCAGCCAAGCTCGCGTTAGTGGCTACACCTTC. It is translated as CASSQARVSGYTF.

The rearrangement joins TRBV27 to TRBJ2-1; 13 bases line up with TRBD2. The CDR3 length is 18 residues. V shed 4 bases and J 6 bases; nucleotides not matched to a gene: 12. Germline CDR1 and CDR2: MNHEY and SMNVEV (reference sequence). Here the CDR3 DNA reads TGTGCCAGCAGTTCAACTGGACTAGCGGGAGAGGTAGGCAATGAGCAGTTCTTC. Translating gives CASSSTGLAGEVGNEQFF.

This clone has a handful of counts. The V gene is TRBV5-8, the J gene TRBJ1-1, with no clear D. The CDR3 consists of 16 residues. In germline, CDR1 is SGHTS, CDR2 YDEGEE. The V and J ends lost 6 bases and 1 base respectively, with 19 bases between them. The CDR3 is CASTPPPEAGNTEAFF. The CDR3 coding sequence is TGTGCCAGCACCCCACCCCCCGAAGCGGGGAACACTGAAGCTTTCTTT.

J is TRBJ2-1 and V is TRBV28; TRBD2 aligns across 7 bases. V lost 4 bases and J lost 5; bases outside the gene matches: 11. The CDR3 is made up of 16 amino acids. Germline V gene lookup returns CDR1 MDHEN and CDR2 SYDVKM. The CDR3 DNA reads as TGTGCCAGCAGTTCGTGGTTGAGTAGCGGGCACAATGAGCAGTTCTTC. This encodes CASSSWLSSGHNEQFF.

The V gene is TRBV6-5, the J gene TRBJ2-3; D is unresolved. Germline values: CDR1 MNHEY, CDR2 SVGAGI. Trimming stripped 4 bases from V and 5 bases from J, with 4 bases between. The CDR3 has 11 residues. The CDR3 protein is CASSSLDTQYF. The CDR3 DNA reads TGTGCCAGCAGTTCCTTAGATACGCAGTATTTT.

This chain connects TRBV4-3 to TRBJ1-6; 7 bases line up with TRBD1. The CDR3 runs 13 residues. The trim removed 4 bases at V and 9 bases at J, leaving 3 bases unmatched. Germline CDR1 is LGHNA and CDR2 is YSLEER. This CDR3 reads CASSLTGSSPLHF. The DNA for the CDR3 is TGCGCCAGCAGCCTGACAGGGAGTTCACCCCTCCACTTT.